The present T cell receptor (beta chain) was sequenced within a study of cytomegalovirus exposure and HLA in healthy donors. Points from the study as a whole: Roughly even sequencing depth across donors was the assumption behind the presence/absence analyses.

In the PCR, 60 Vbeta and 13 Jbeta primers were used. Per the authors' pipeline: There were around 77 million unique TCR beta chains by a later count, and 8.5 million to 14 million of them were shared. Produced via immunoSEQ multiplex PCR; TCRdb's table is partial and in-frame only. V, J and clone size are taken as reported in that table, and D and trimming were inferred from the DNA itself. The sample has roughly 160,000 clones; approximately 88% are singletons. About this clone: The antigen is not known.

With 6 bases clipped from V and 5 bases from J, the junction kept 5 bases outside the gene matches. The CDR3 loop spans 14 amino acids. Germline assignment: CDR1 MNHEY and CDR2 SVGAGI. The J gene is TRBJ1-1, the V gene TRBV6-5; 11 positions match TRBD1. This clonotype was obtained from a boy aged 2 to 10 in good health and CMV-seronegative. The sample consisted of PBMCs. The CDR3 DNA sequence: TGTGCCAGCAGCTGGACAGGGGGCCGAACTGAAGCTTTCTTT. The encoded protein is CASSWTGGRTEAFF.